One and the same sample provided the 12 T cell receptor beta chains below, sequenced in a study of CD8 T cells in Susac syndrome. Reverse transcription used roughly 0.5 to 1 ug RNA and random hexamers. TCRdb independently ran MiXCR on the immunoSEQ multiplex PCR reads; one entry per CDR3 protein. The sample contains around 150,000 distinct CDR3 sequences, roughly 95% of which appear only once. The sequencing input was CD4+ T cells from PBMCs. These receptors originate from a human donor in good health.

The chain links TRBV7-9 to TRBJ1-5, with 10 positions matching TRBD1. The CDR3 totals 18 residues. Trimming cost V 6 bases and J 4 bases; bases outside gene matches: 15. Looked up from germline, CDR1 is SEHNR and CDR2 is FQNEAQ (reference sequence). CDR3 nucleotides: TGTGCCAGCAGGAATCGATCCCGGGACAGGGGTAATAATCAGCCCCAGCATTTT. Translation: CASRNRSRDRGNNQPQHF.

V usage is TRBV6-5 and J usage is TRBJ2-5; 9 positions agree with TRBD1. V gave up 4 bases and J gave up 1 base; unmatched junction bases: 7. Germline CDR1 and CDR2: MNHEY and SVGAGI. This CDR3 is 16 amino acids long. The CDR3, as DNA: TGTGCCAGCAGTTGGGGACAGGGTTCGGGCCAAGAGACCCAGTACTTC. Protein product: CASSWGQGSGQETQYF.

The J gene is TRBJ1-3, the V gene TRBV7-7; D gene unclear. Germline V CDR1 and CDR2: SSHAT, FNYEAQ (reference sequence). V lost 11 bases and J lost 7, with 9 bases in between. This CDR3 is built from 10 residues. The CDR3 DNA reads TGTGCCGGTCAACGGAACACCATATATTTT. Encoded protein: CAGQRNTIYF.

The V and J genes are TRBV5-4 and TRBJ2-5; the D call may be TRBD1 or TRBD2 (5 bases each). V was clipped by 2 bases and J by 5 bases, with 16 bases between them. The CDR3 totals 15 residues. Per germline, CDR1 SGHNT and CDR2 YYREEE (reference sequence). The DNA for the CDR3 is TGTGCCAGCAGCTTCGGGACGGCCAACTTGGAGACCCAGTACTTC. This translates into CASSFGTANLETQYF.

This clonotype was seen once. The genes are TRBV21-1 and TRBJ1-5. TRBV21-1 is marked as a pseudogene. This CDR3 is built from 15 residues. The CDR3 loop is CASSKWERGNQPQHF. The DNA of the CDR3 is TGTGCCAGCAGCAAATGGGAACGGGGCAATCAGCCCCAGCATTTT.

The CDR3 nucleotides are TGTGCCTGGAGTAGAGGGCAAAATCAGCCCCAGCATTTT. Encoded protein: CAWSRGQNQPQHF. The J gene is TRBJ1-5, the V gene TRBV30; no clear D. V dropped 2 bases and J dropped 4 bases, with 9 bases sitting between them. Germline V gene lookup returns CDR1 GTSNPN and CDR2 SVGIG (reference sequence). The length of the CDR3 is 13 residues. The full variable domain, in which reference TRBV30 and TRBJ1-5 provide the parts outside the CDR3, is SQTIHQWPATLVQPVGSPLSLECTVEGTSNPNLYWYRQAAGRGLQLLFYSVGIGQISSEVPQNLSASRPQDRQFILSSKKLLLSDSGFYLCAWSRGQNQPQHFGDGTRLSIL.

The chain joins TRBV20-1 to TRBJ1-2, with D perhaps matching TRBD1 (6 bases). V was trimmed by 0 bases and J by 6 bases, leaving 20 bases between them. Germline lookup yields CDR1 DFQATT and CDR2 SNEGSKA (reference sequence). The CDR3 length is 16 residues. The CDR3 region has the DNA TGCAGTGCTAGAGATTTAGCAACGGGGGGCAAGGATGGCTACACCTTC. It is translated as CSARDLATGGKDGYTF.

This clonotype was seen only once. J is TRBJ1-3 and V is TRBV5-1, with D possibly matching TRBD1 (5 bases). Germline CDR1 SGHRS, CDR2 YFSETQ. The CDR3 is 17 amino acids. Trimming left V 5 bases short and J 0 bases short, with 18 bases between. The CDR3 region is CASRRSRDLYSGNTIYF. The CDR3 nucleotides are TGCGCCAGCAGACGTTCCCGGGACCTCTACTCTGGAAACACCATATATTTT. Together with reference TRBV5-1 and TRBJ1-3, the CDR3 gives the full variable domain: KAGVTQTPRYLIKTRGQQVTLSCSPISGHRSVSWYQQTPGQGLQFLFEYFSETQRNKGNFPGRFSGRQFSNSRSEMNVSTLELGDSALYLCASRRSRDLYSGNTIYFGEGSWLTVV.

This clonotype was detected once. The chain has TRBV18 and TRBJ1-6, with D unresolved. CDR1 and CDR2 (germline): KGHSH, LQKENI. The CDR3 contains 14 residues. Trimming stripped 0 bases from V and 6 bases from J, with 6 bases between. DNA of the CDR3: TGTGCCAGCTCACCACCTGGGAGTAATTCACCCCTCCACTTT. Translating gives CASSPPGSNSPLHF.

V is TRBV2 and J is TRBJ1-2; D is ambiguous. The ends were cut back, 4 bases at V and 9 bases at J, with 12 bases in the middle. There are 12 residues in the CDR3. Germline V CDR1 and CDR2: SNHLY, FYNNEI. This CDR3 is CASSAQETSYTF. CDR3 coding DNA: TGTGCCAGCAGTGCTCAGGAAACCAGCTACACCTTC.

The chain joins TRBV7-2 to TRBJ1-1; tentative D call: TRBD1 (6 bases). The CDR3 loop spans 13 amino acids. V was trimmed by 5 bases and J by 3 bases, leaving 10 bases between them. Per germline, CDR1 SGHTA and CDR2 FQGNSA. The CDR3 sequence is CASSPYRDTEAFF. The CDR3 coding sequence is TGTGCCAGCAGCCCGTACAGGGACACTGAAGCTTTCTTT.

The chain combines TRBV5-1 with TRBJ1-1, with D possibly matching TRBD1 (5 bases). Trimming left V 3 bases short and J 7 bases short, with 13 bases between. This CDR3 comprises 13 residues. Germline values: CDR1 SGHRS, CDR2 YFSETQ. CDR3 DNA sequence: TGCGCCAGCAGCTGGCGGCGGGGGAATGAAGCTTTCTTT. Translating it yields CASSWRRGNEAFF.